Listed below are T cell receptor beta chains from one sample, sequenced in a study of T cell repertoires in cytomegalovirus infection. Via MiXCR, TCRdb re-called the reads, giving one row per CDR3 protein. The sample yields some 150,000 distinct CDR3 sequences, 5.5% to 8% seen once. Sequenced: PBMCs. The receptors were sampled from a human donor in good health (CMV status not recorded). Some clones in this sample may be carry-over from other donors' samples. Each CDR3 is given with its conserved first and last residue. The D gene is left open where the match is weak. Where a row states a size, it is once, few, many or the class of an expanded clone; other rows omit it.

v_gene: TRBV7-2
abundance: many
len: 15
d_gene: NA
j_gene: TRBJ2-5
CDR3aa: CASSLRGGFKETQYF
CDR3nt: TGTGCCAGCAGCTTACGAGGAGGTTTTAAAGAGACCCAGTACTTC

v_gene: TRBV12-3/TRBV12-4
abundance: many
len: 16
d_gene: NA
j_gene: TRBJ1-4
CDR3aa: CASSPTGPLGDEKLFF
CDR3nt: TGTGCCAGCAGTCCTACGGGACCTCTGGGGGATGAAAAACTGTTTTTT

v_gene: TRBV7-8
abundance: once
len: 15
d_gene: TRBD2
j_gene: TRBJ2-2
CDR3aa: CASNLLWGGTGELFF
CDR3nt: TGTGCCAGCAACCTATTGTGGGGGGGGACCGGGGAGCTGTTTTTT

v_gene: TRBV7-9
abundance: many
len: 14
d_gene: TRBD1
j_gene: TRBJ2-1
CDR3aa: CASSLRGPDNEQFF
CDR3nt: TGTGCCAGCAGCTTAAGGGGGCCGGACAATGAGCAGTTCTTC

v_gene: TRBV7-3
abundance: many
len: 13
d_gene: NA
j_gene: TRBJ1-6
CDR3aa: CASSVNRDSPLHF
CDR3nt: TGTGCCAGCAGCGTAAACAGGGATTCACCCCTCCACTTT

v_gene: TRBV12-3/TRBV12-4
abundance: few
len: 13
d_gene: NA
j_gene: TRBJ1-6
CDR3aa: CASSLRNNSPLHF
CDR3nt: TGTGCCAGCAGTTTACGCAATAATTCACCCCTCCACTTT

v_gene: TRBV27
abundance: few
len: 15
d_gene: TRBD1
j_gene: TRBJ1-4
CDR3aa: CASSSTGEPSRKLFF
CDR3nt: TGTGCCAGCAGTTCGACAGGGGAACCCTCGCGAAAACTGTTTTTT

v_gene: TRBV7-2
abundance: many
len: 13
d_gene: NA
j_gene: TRBJ2-4
CDR3aa: CASSLGGWNIQYF
CDR3nt: TGTGCCAGCAGCCTGGGGGGATGGAACATTCAGTACTTC

v_gene: TRBV2
abundance: many
len: 11
d_gene: NA
j_gene: TRBJ1-6
CDR3aa: CASSERQHLDF
CDR3nt: TGTGCCAGCAGTGAACGACAGCACTTGGACTTT

v_gene: TRBV7-2
abundance: many
len: 13
d_gene: TRBD2
j_gene: TRBJ2-7
CDR3aa: CASTGGGLYEQYF
CDR3nt: TGTGCCAGCACGGGGGGGGGCCTGTACGAGCAGTACTTC

v_gene: TRBV20-1
abundance: once
len: 12
d_gene: TRBD1
j_gene: TRBJ1-2
CDR3aa: CSARGQGRGYTF
CDR3nt: TGCAGTGCCCGGGGACAGGGTCGAGGCTACACCTTC

v_gene: TRBV5-4
abundance: many
len: 18
d_gene: TRBD2
j_gene: TRBJ2-1
CDR3aa: CASSFLIGRGRSYNEQFF
CDR3nt: TGTGCCAGCAGCTTCCTTATTGGTCGCGGGAGATCCTACAATGAGCAGTTCTTC

v_gene: TRBV28
abundance: few
len: 17
d_gene: TRBD1
j_gene: TRBJ2-7
CDR3aa: CASHPSTGGYHSYEQYF
CDR3nt: TGTGCCAGCCACCCTTCGACAGGGGGCTATCACTCCTACGAGCAGTACTTC

v_gene: TRBV7-2
abundance: many
len: 14
d_gene: TRBD1
j_gene: TRBJ2-7
CDR3aa: CASSSQRGHYEQYF
CDR3nt: TGTGCCAGCAGCTCCCAGAGGGGGCATTACGAGCAGTACTTC

v_gene: TRBV2
abundance: NA
len: 13
d_gene: NA
j_gene: TRBJ2-5
CDR3aa: CASSSEQEETQYF
CDR3nt: TGTGCCAGCAGTTCTGAACAAGAAGAGACCCAGTACTTC

v_gene: TRBV7-8
abundance: many
len: 16
d_gene: NA
j_gene: TRBJ1-6
CDR3aa: CASSLGGRGNNSPLHF
CDR3nt: TGTGCCAGCAGCTTAGGGGGGAGGGGGAATAATTCACCCCTCCACTTT

v_gene: TRBV20-1
abundance: NA
len: 15
d_gene: TRBD1
j_gene: TRBJ1-5
CDR3aa: CSGARARGLGQPQHF
CDR3nt: TGCAGTGGAGCCCGTGCTAGGGGGCTAGGTCAGCCCCAGCATTTT

v_gene: TRBV7-2
abundance: many
len: 15
d_gene: TRBD1
j_gene: TRBJ2-3
CDR3aa: CASSTPDRGADTQYF
CDR3nt: TGTGCCAGCAGCACTCCCGACAGGGGGGCAGATACGCAGTATTTT

v_gene: TRBV20-1
abundance: NA
len: 12
d_gene: TRBD1
j_gene: TRBJ1-2
CDR3aa: CSAKTGADGYTF
CDR3nt: TGCAGTGCTAAGACAGGGGCGGATGGCTACACCTTC

v_gene: TRBV29-1
abundance: many
len: 15
d_gene: NA
j_gene: TRBJ1-2
CDR3aa: CSVDTSGASVYGYTF
CDR3nt: TGCAGCGTTGATACTTCAGGGGCCTCCGTCTATGGCTACACCTTC

v_gene: TRBV27
abundance: many
len: 13
d_gene: NA
j_gene: TRBJ1-1
CDR3aa: CASSQVRNTEAFF
CDR3nt: TGTGCCAGCAGCCAGGTACGGAACACTGAAGCTTTCTTT

v_gene: TRBV5-4
abundance: many
len: 16
d_gene: NA
j_gene: TRBJ2-3
CDR3aa: CASSPRTVASTDTQYF
CDR3nt: TGTGCCAGCAGCCCGAGGACGGTTGCTAGCACAGATACGCAGTATTTT

v_gene: TRBV12-3/TRBV12-4
abundance: NA
len: 13
d_gene: NA
j_gene: TRBJ1-2
CDR3aa: CASSLMTNYGYTF
CDR3nt: TGTGCCAGCAGTTTAATGACTAACTATGGCTACACCTTC

v_gene: TRBV20-1
abundance: NA
len: 16
d_gene: TRBD2
j_gene: TRBJ2-1
CDR3aa: CSAGRGLAGKVDEQFF
CDR3nt: TGCAGTGCTGGGAGGGGCCTAGCGGGGAAGGTAGATGAGCAGTTCTTC

v_gene: TRBV2
abundance: NA
len: 11
d_gene: NA
j_gene: TRBJ1-4
CDR3aa: CASGINEKLFF
CDR3nt: TGTGCCAGCGGTATAAATGAAAAACTGTTTTTT

v_gene: TRBV19
abundance: few
len: 15
d_gene: NA
j_gene: TRBJ1-2
CDR3aa: CASTAPYQGNYGYTF
CDR3nt: TGTGCCAGTACGGCACCTTACCAGGGCAACTATGGCTACACCTTC

v_gene: TRBV7-2
abundance: many
len: 15
d_gene: NA
j_gene: TRBJ1-3
CDR3aa: CASSFGGSSGNTIYF
CDR3nt: TGTGCCAGCAGCTTCGGGGGGAGCTCTGGAAACACCATATATTTT

v_gene: TRBV7-2
abundance: many
len: 14
d_gene: NA
j_gene: TRBJ2-7
CDR3aa: CASSLEVGAYEQYF
CDR3nt: TGTGCCAGCAGCTTAGAGGTCGGAGCCTACGAGCAGTACTTC

v_gene: TRBV5-1
abundance: NA
len: 15
d_gene: TRBD1
j_gene: TRBJ2-1
CDR3aa: CASRDSGQYYNEQFF
CDR3nt: TGCGCCAGCAGGGATTCGGGACAGTACTACAATGAGCAGTTCTTC

v_gene: TRBV25-1
abundance: many
len: 13
d_gene: NA
j_gene: TRBJ1-2
CDR3aa: CASRPVEASGYTF
CDR3nt: TGTGCCAGCAGACCAGTGGAAGCGAGTGGCTACACCTTC

v_gene: TRBV7-9
abundance: many
len: 12
d_gene: TRBD2
j_gene: TRBJ2-1
CDR3aa: CASSFTSGEEFF
CDR3nt: TGTGCCAGCAGCTTCACTAGCGGGGAAGAGTTCTTC

v_gene: TRBV7-2
abundance: many
len: 15
d_gene: NA
j_gene: TRBJ1-2
CDR3aa: CASSSLGGQSYGYTF
CDR3nt: TGTGCCAGCAGCTCATTAGGCGGACAGTCCTATGGCTACACCTTC

v_gene: TRBV7-9
abundance: many
len: 12
d_gene: NA
j_gene: TRBJ2-7
CDR3aa: CASSFVGHEQYF
CDR3nt: TGTGCCAGCAGCTTTGTGGGCCACGAGCAGTACTTC

v_gene: TRBV20-1
abundance: NA
len: 15
d_gene: TRBD2
j_gene: TRBJ2-5
CDR3aa: CSARDAAGGQETQYF
CDR3nt: TGCAGTGCTAGAGATGCAGCGGGGGGCCAAGAGACCCAGTACTTC

v_gene: TRBV2
abundance: many
len: 15
d_gene: TRBD1
j_gene: TRBJ1-2
CDR3aa: CASSAGTGGGYGYTF
CDR3nt: TGTGCCAGCAGTGCGGGGACAGGGGGCGGCTATGGCTACACCTTC

v_gene: TRBV6-5
abundance: few
len: 14
d_gene: NA
j_gene: TRBJ1-4
CDR3aa: CASSPGGGAEKLFF
CDR3nt: TGTGCCAGCAGCCCAGGTGGAGGGGCCGAAAAACTGTTTTTT

v_gene: TRBV20-1
abundance: many
len: 16
d_gene: NA
j_gene: TRBJ2-2
CDR3aa: CSAQSTGRAGTGELFF
CDR3nt: TGCAGTGCGCAATCCACAGGGCGGGCGGGCACCGGGGAGCTGTTTTTT

v_gene: TRBV4-1
abundance: few
len: 16
d_gene: TRBD1
j_gene: TRBJ1-1
CDR3aa: CASSQPQGRGNTEAFF
CDR3nt: TGCGCCAGCAGCCAACCACAGGGGAGAGGGAACACTGAAGCTTTCTTT

v_gene: TRBV7-2
abundance: many
len: 15
d_gene: NA
j_gene: TRBJ1-5
CDR3aa: CASSAAGLFLQPQHF
CDR3nt: TGTGCCAGCAGCGCGGCGGGACTATTTCTTCAGCCCCAGCATTTT

v_gene: TRBV7-2
abundance: many
len: 15
d_gene: NA
j_gene: TRBJ2-5
CDR3aa: CASSLAAGSRETQYF
CDR3nt: TGTGCCAGCAGCTTGGCCGCGGGCAGCCGGGAGACCCAGTACTTC